The T cell receptor beta chain under discussion was sequenced for a study of cytomegalovirus exposure and HLA in healthy donors. On the study more broadly: Both the approximately 130 validation repertoires and the approximately 700 first-cohort repertoires used the same platform, as reported by a later analysis.

The CDR3 loop spans 15 amino acids. J lost 6 bases, V lost 2 bases, and 6 bases had no gene match. Germline CDR1 is SGHTA and CDR2 is FQGNSA. The method was immunoSEQ multiplex PCR; TCRdb's version includes in-frame clones alone and lacks a portion of them. The sample holds around 250,000 clones, 90% seen once. Points on this clone: The antigen remains unidentified.

Donors were drawn from the 120-subject validation cohort, separate from the roughly 700-subject first cohort. Overall study findings and caveats: Through in vitro validation, a few CMV-associated chains were shown to be specific for CMV antigens.

This rearrangement joins TRBV7-2 to TRBJ2-7; 11 nucleotides line up with TRBD2. Sequencing used PBMCs. The TCR sequence derives from a woman between 25 and 40 years old in good health and CMV-seronegative. The CDR3 DNA reads TGTGCCAGCAGCTTAATAGCGGGAGGGCCCCCCGAGCAGTACTTC. Translated, it gives CASSLIAGGPPEQYF.